Below are 10 T cell receptor beta chains sequenced from a single sample in a study of blood T cells in healthy people across ages. PCR was performed a second time for about 7 to 11 cycles using a sample-barcoded 5' primer and a J-beta primer mix. TCRdb reprocessed the 5' RACE reads via MiXCR and lists one record per CDR3 protein. Counted here are more than 800,000 distinct CDR3 sequences, 45% occurring once; the ten biggest clones make up 15% to 20%. The specimen was blood. Receptor source: a woman in her fifties or sixties in good health.

The rearrangement joins TRBV10-3 to TRBJ1-1; D possibly corresponds to TRBD1 (5 bases). From germline, CDR1 is ENHRY and CDR2 SYGVKD. There are 14 residues in the CDR3. Trimming took off 0 bases at V and 5 bases at J, with 10 bases between the two ends. Here the CDR3 DNA reads TGTGCCATCAGTGAGTCTCAGGGAGGGACTGAAGCTTTCTTT. Protein: CAISESQGGTEAFF.

The chain recombines TRBV7-6 with TRBJ2-7, with 10 positions matching TRBD1. Germline CDR1 SGHVS, CDR2 FNYEAQ. The trim removed 1 base at V and 1 base at J, leaving 7 bases unmatched. CDR3 length: 17 residues. The CDR3 DNA sequence: TGTGCCAGCAGCTTAGGACCCGGGACAGGGGATTCCTACGAGCAGTACTTC. Encoded protein: CASSLGPGTGDSYEQYF.

The table lists this clonotype with a few counts. V is TRBV15 and J is TRBJ2-1, with D uncertain. The V and J ends lost 6 bases and 6 bases respectively, with 15 bases between them. This CDR3 comprises 14 residues. The germline V gene has CDR1 LNHNV and CDR2 YYDKDF (reference sequence). The CDR3 loop is CATRKFVGSNEQFF. For the CDR3, the DNA is TGTGCCACCAGAAAGTTTGTAGGCAGCAATGAGCAGTTCTTC.

This clonotype appeared a few times. The chain recombines TRBV28 with TRBJ2-4, with D possibly being TRBD1 (6 bases). There are 14 residues in the CDR3. In germline, CDR1 is MDHEN, CDR2 SYDVKM. Trimming pared 6 bases from V and 7 bases from J, leaving 16 bases between. CDR3: CASRDPGVRNIQYF. The DNA of the CDR3 is TGTGCCAGCAGGGACCCAGGGGTGAGGAACATTCAGTACTTC.

This rearrangement joins TRBV5-1 to TRBJ2-1; TRBD2 matches 9 bases. The ends lost 6 bases at V and 11 bases at J; junction bases unmatched: 9. Looked up from germline, CDR1 is SGHRS and CDR2 is YFSETQ. The CDR3 consists of 13 residues. Here the CDR3 reads CASTGLASPKQFF. DNA for the CDR3: TGCGCCAGCACAGGACTAGCGAGCCCAAAGCAGTTCTTC.

CDR3 nucleotide sequence: TGTGCCAGCAACCCCCAGGCGGGAGGGCCTTCGGAGACCCAGTACTTC. Its protein product is CASNPQAGGPSETQYF. The chain uses TRBV14 and TRBJ2-7; TRBD2 matches 9 bases. The J call is doubtful: the DNA matches TRBJ2-5 better. CDR3 length: 16 residues. CDR1 is SGHDN and CDR2 is FVKESK in the germline V gene.

The V call is TRBV2, the J call TRBJ1-4; tentatively, D is TRBD1 (5 bases). Germline V gives CDR1 SNHLY, CDR2 FYNNEI. This CDR3 is 12 amino acids long. V dropped 10 bases and J dropped 7 bases, with 13 bases sitting between them. The chain's CDR3 is CATGQGGEKLFF. The CDR3 DNA reads as TGTGCCACAGGGCAGGGCGGTGAAAAACTGTTTTTT.

On this clonotype itself: The junction departs from the called germline gene at one end, perhaps through a read error. The rearrangement joins TRBV7-8 to TRBJ2-5, with 8 bases aligning to TRBD1. There are 16 residues in the CDR3. Germline assignment: CDR1 SGHVS and CDR2 FQNEAQ. In DNA, the CDR3 is TGTGCCAGCAGCCGTGGACAGGGAGCCTTCCAAGAGGCCCAGTACTTC. The encoded protein is CASSRGQGAFQEAQYF.

The chain links TRBV29-1 to TRBJ1-4, with 9 bases matching TRBD1. Germline V gene data show CDR1 as SQVTM and CDR2 as ANQGSEA. The CDR3 has 12 amino acids. V shed 5 bases, J shed 10 bases, and the junction held 5 bases outside the gene matches. CDR3 DNA sequence: TGCAGCGTTAGGACAGGGGATGGAAAACTGTTTTTT. It codes for CSVRTGDGKLFF.

The CDR3 protein is CASSVTSGAYNEQFF. The CDR3 coding sequence is TGCGCCAGCAGCGTCACTAGTGGGGCCTACAATGAGCAGTTCTTC. V and J are TRBV5-1 and TRBJ2-1; tentative D call: TRBD2 (5 bases). Trimming pared 4 bases from V and 2 bases from J, leaving 13 bases between. This CDR3 has 15 residues. Germline V gene sequence: CDR1 SGHRS, CDR2 YFSETQ.